This T cell receptor beta chain was recorded in a study of CD8 T cells in ankylosing spondylitis. Study outcomes and limitations: Previously reported in reactive arthritis synovial fluid and blood were some of the motif variants.

This clonotype was seen a few times. No antigen is known for it. Trimming took 3 bases from V and 3 from J, leaving 13 bases between them. This CDR3 has 15 amino acids. Germline V gives CDR1 SGHDT, CDR2 YYEEEE. Quantitative barcoded 5'-RACE was used to prepare TCR beta libraries. TCRdb called the 5' RACE reads again in MiXCR, with one record for every CDR3 protein. The sample lists roughly 170,000 distinct CDR3 sequences, around a tenth occurring once. The chain couples TRBV5-6 to TRBJ1-5; D not resolved. The specimen was blood, either unsorted or a sorted T cell fraction (not recorded which). The receptor was isolated from a female donor with ankylosing spondylitis or in good health (not recorded which). CDR3 loop: CASSSGSGYNQPQHF. The CDR3 DNA follows: TGTGCCAGCAGCTCTGGGTCCGGGTACAATCAGCCCCAGCATTTT.